This T cell receptor (beta chain) was found in a study of blood T cell repertoires in COVID-19. This clone was detected once. Generated by immunoSEQ multiplex PCR, the TCRdb table keeps only in-frame clones and is missing some. Of 120,000 to 150,000 clones in the sample, around 86% were seen once. The ends lost 4 bases at V and 5 bases at J; junction bases unmatched: 9. Germline lookup yields CDR1 KGHDR and CDR2 SFDVKD. The CDR3 consists of 16 residues. The source is a human donor in a cohort sampled during active COVID-19. The sample comprised peripheral blood. J is TRBJ1-1 and V is TRBV24-1; 10 bases agree with TRBD1. The DNA of the CDR3 is TGTGCCACCAGTGACCGGACAGGGGGAGCGGGGACTGAAGCTTTCTTT. Its translation: CATSDRTGGAGTEAFF.